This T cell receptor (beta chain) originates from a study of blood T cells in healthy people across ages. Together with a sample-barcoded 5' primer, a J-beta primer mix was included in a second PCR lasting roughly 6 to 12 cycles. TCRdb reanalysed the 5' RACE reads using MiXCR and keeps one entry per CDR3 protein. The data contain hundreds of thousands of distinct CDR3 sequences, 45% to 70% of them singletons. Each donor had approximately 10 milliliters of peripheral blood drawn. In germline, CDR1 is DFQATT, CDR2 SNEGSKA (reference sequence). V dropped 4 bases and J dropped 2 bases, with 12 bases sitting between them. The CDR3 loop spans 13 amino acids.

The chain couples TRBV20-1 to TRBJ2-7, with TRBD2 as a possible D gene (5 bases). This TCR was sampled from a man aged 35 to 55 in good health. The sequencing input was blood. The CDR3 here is CSAKTEGPYEQYF. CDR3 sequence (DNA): TGCAGTGCTAAAACAGAGGGTCCCTACGAGCAGTACTTC.